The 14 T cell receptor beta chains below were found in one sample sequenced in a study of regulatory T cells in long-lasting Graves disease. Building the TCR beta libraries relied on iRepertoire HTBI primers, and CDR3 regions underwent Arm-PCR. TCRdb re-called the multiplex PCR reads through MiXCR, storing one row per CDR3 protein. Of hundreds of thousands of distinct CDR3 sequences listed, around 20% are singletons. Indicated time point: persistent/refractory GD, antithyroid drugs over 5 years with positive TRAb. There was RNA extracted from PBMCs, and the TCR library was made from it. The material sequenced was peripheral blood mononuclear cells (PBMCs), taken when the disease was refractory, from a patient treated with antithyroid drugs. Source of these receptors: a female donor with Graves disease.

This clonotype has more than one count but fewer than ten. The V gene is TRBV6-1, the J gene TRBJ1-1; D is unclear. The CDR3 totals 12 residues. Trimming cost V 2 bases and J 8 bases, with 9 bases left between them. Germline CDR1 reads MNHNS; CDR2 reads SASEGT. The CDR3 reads CASSELLREAFF. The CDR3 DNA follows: TGTGCCAGCAGTGAATTATTACGGGAAGCTTTCTTT.

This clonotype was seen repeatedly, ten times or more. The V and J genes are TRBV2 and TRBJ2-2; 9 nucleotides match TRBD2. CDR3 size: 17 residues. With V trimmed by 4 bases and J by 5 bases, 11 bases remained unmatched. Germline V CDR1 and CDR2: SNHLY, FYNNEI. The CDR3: CASSALSGSIGTGELFF. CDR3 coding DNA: TGTGCCAGCAGTGCCCTTAGCGGGAGTATTGGGACCGGGGAGCTGTTTTTT.

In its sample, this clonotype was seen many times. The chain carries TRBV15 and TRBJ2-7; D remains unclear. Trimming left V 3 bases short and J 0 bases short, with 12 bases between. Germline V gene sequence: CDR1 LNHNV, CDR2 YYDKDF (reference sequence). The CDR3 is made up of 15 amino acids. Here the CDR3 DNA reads TGTGCCACCAGCAGTGGTGGGGTTAGCTCCTACGAGCAGTACTTC. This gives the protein CATSSGGVSSYEQYF.

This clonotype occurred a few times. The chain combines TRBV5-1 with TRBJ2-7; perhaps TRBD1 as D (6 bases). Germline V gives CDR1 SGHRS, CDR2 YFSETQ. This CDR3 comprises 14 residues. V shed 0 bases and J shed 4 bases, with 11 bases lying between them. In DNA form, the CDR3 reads TGCGCCAGCAGCTTGGGGACAGTAGGGTACGAGCAGTACTTC. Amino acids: CASSLGTVGYEQYF.

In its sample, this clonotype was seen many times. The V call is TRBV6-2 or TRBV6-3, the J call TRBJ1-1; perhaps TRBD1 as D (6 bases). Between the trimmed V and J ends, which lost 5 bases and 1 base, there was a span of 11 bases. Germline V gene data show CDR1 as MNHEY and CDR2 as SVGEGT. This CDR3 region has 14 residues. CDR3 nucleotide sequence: TGTGCCAGCAGTACCAGGACAGCGAACACTGAAGCTTTCTTT. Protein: CASSTRTANTEAFF.

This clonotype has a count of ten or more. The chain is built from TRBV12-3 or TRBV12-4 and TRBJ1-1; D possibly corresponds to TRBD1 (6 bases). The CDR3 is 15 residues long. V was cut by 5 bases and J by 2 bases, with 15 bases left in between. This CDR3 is CASSRRGGSNTEAFF. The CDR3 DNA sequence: TGTGCCAGCAGTCGGAGAGGGGGGAGTAACACTGAAGCTTTCTTT.

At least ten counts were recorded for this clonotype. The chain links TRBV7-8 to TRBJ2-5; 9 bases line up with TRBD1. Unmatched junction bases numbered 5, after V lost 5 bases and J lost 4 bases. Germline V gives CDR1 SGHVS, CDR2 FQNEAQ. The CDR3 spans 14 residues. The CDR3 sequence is CASSPGTGIETQYF. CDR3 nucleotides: TGTGCCAGCAGCCCCGGGACAGGGATAGAGACCCAGTACTTC.

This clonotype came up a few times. CDR3 region: CASSVTAMNTEAFF. CDR3 sequence (DNA): TGTGCCAGTAGTGTGACAGCCATGAACACTGAAGCTTTCTTT. The V and J genes are TRBV19 and TRBJ1-1, with D possibly matching TRBD1 (5 bases). CDR1 is LNHDA and CDR2 is SQIVND in the germline V gene (reference sequence). Trimming removed 5 bases from V and 0 bases from J, with 10 bases in between. The CDR3 covers 14 residues.

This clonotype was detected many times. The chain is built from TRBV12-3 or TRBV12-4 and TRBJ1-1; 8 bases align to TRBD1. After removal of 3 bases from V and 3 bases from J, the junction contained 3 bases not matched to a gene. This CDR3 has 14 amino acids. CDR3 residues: CASSFSGGYTEAFF. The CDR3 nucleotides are TGTGCCAGCAGTTTTTCAGGGGGCTACACTGAAGCTTTCTTT.

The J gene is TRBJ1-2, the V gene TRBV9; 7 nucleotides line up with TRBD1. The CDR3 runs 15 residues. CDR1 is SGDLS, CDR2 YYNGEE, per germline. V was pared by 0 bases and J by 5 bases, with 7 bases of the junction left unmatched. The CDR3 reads CASSVGGQSEYGYTF. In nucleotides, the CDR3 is TGTGCCAGCAGCGTAGGGGGACAGAGCGAATATGGCTACACCTTC.

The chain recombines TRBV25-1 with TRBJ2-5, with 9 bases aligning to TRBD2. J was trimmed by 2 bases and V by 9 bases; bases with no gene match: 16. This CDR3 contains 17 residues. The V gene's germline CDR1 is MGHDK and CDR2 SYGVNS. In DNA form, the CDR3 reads TGTGCCAGGGTTAGCGGGAGAGGCTGTTTGCGGCAAGAGACCCAGTACTTC. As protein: CARVSGRGCLRQETQYF.

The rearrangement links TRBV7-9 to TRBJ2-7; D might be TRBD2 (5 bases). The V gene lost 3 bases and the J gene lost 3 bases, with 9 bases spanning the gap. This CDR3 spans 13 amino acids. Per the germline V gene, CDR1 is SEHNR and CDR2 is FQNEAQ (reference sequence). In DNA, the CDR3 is TGTGCCAGCAGCTTTTACGGAGGCTACGAGCAGTACTTC. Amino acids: CASSFYGGYEQYF.

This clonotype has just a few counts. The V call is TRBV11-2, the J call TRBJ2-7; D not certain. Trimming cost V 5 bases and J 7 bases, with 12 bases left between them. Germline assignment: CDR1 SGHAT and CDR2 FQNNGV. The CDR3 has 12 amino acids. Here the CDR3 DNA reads TGTGCCAGCAGCCCGACGGATTTAGAGCAGTACTTC. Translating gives CASSPTDLEQYF. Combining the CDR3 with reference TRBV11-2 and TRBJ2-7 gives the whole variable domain EAGVAQSPRYKIIEKRQSVAFWCNPISGHATLYWYQQILGQGPKLLIQFQNNGVVDDSQLPKDRFSAERLKGVDSTLKIQPAKLEDSAVYLCASSPTDLEQYFGPGTRLTVT.

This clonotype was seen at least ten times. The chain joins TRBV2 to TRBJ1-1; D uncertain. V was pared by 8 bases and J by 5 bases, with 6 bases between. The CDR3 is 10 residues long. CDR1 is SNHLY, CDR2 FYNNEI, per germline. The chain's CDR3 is CASDGTEAFF. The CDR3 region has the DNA TGTGCCAGCGACGGTACTGAAGCTTTCTTT.